A selection of T cell receptor beta chains follows, all from one sample in a study of blood T cell repertoires in COVID-19. Assay: immunoSEQ multiplex PCR; the TCRdb copy retains only in-frame clones and omits some. The sample holds tens of thousands of clones, less than 85% seen once. Sequenced sample: peripheral blood. The receptors derive from a human donor in a cohort sampled during active COVID-19. CDR3s include the opening cysteine and the closing phenylalanine or tryptophan. D genes are given only for firm matches. Size values are once, few and many counts, or a class for expanded clones, and some rows have none.

abundance | j_gene | d_gene | v_gene | CDR3nt | CDR3aa
- | TRBJ2-1 | - | TRBV28 | TGTGCCAGCAACTCAGGGGGGTTAAGCTCCTACAATGAGCAGTTCTTC | CASNSGGLSSYNEQFF
- | TRBJ2-1 | TRBD2 | TRBV7-3 | TGTGCCAGCAGCCGGACTAGCGGGACTCACAATGAGCAGTTCTTC | CASSRTSGTHNEQFF
- | TRBJ1-2 | - | TRBV5-4 | TGTGCCAGCAGCCTGGACCGAGCTAACTATGGCTACACCTTC | CASSLDRANYGYTF
- | TRBJ2-3 | TRBD1 | TRBV19 | TGTGCCACCCGGGACAGGGTGATTTCAGATACGCAGTATTTT | CATRDRVISDTQYF
- | TRBJ1-5 | TRBD1 | TRBV3-1/TRBV3-2 | TGTGCCAGCAGCCAAGCCCGGGACAGGGGACAGCCCCAGCATTTT | CASSQARDRGQPQHF
many | TRBJ1-5 | TRBD1 | TRBV6-2/TRBV6-3 | TGTGCCAGCAGTTACGGACAGGGTTGGAGGGGCAATCAGCCCCAGCATTTT | CASSYGQGWRGNQPQHF
- | TRBJ2-7 | TRBD1 | TRBV4-2 | TGTGCCAGCAGCCAAGATACAGGGGGCTCCTACGAGCAGTACTTC | CASSQDTGGSYEQYF
- | TRBJ2-1 | TRBD1 | TRBV5-5 | TGTGCCAGCAGTACCGAGGACAGGGTCTACAATGAGCAGTTCTTC | CASSTEDRVYNEQFF
- | TRBJ1-3 | - | TRBV25-1 | TGTGCCAGCAGTGAATACAGGAGGGCTCCGTGGGGAAACACCATATATTTT | CASSEYRRAPWGNTIYF
- | TRBJ1-1 | - | TRBV25-1 | TGTGCCAGCAGTAGCCTAGGGAGTCAAGAAGCTTTCTTT | CASSSLGSQEAFF
- | TRBJ2-7 | TRBD1 | TRBV29-1 | TGCAGCGGAACAGGGGGCGGGTACGAGCAGTACTTC | CSGTGGGYEQYF
- | TRBJ2-1 | - | TRBV18 | TGTGCCAGCTCACCACCGTATCCTCAAGCCTCCTACAATGAGCAGTTCTTC | CASSPPYPQASYNEQFF
- | TRBJ1-3 | - | TRBV7-8 | TGTGCCAGCAGCGGCCCGGGAGTAGGAAACACCATATATTTT | CASSGPGVGNTIYF
- | TRBJ2-7 | TRBD2 | TRBV10-2 | TGCGCCAGCAGTGAGGGACTAGCGCGTCTCTACGAGCAGTACTTC | CASSEGLARLYEQYF
- | TRBJ2-5 | TRBD2 | TRBV25-1 | TGTGCCAGCAGTGCGGGAGGGGAGGTTGACCAGTACTTC | CASSAGGEVDQYF
- | TRBJ1-2 | - | TRBV10-2 | TGCGCCAGCAGTGAGTCGACGGGGGGCATCTCCTATGGCTACACCTTC | CASSESTGGISYGYTF
- | TRBJ2-7 | TRBD1 | TRBV19 | TGTGCCAGTGAGGGGGACAGCCACGAGCAGTACTTC | CASEGDSHEQYF
- | TRBJ1-1 | - | TRBV25-1 | TGTGCCAGCAGCAGGGGCATCAATGAAGCTTTCTTT | CASSRGINEAFF
once | TRBJ1-4 | - | TRBV27 | TGTGCCAGCAGTCCTTATTTGAGGGCTAATGAAAAACTGTTTTTT | CASSPYLRANEKLFF
- | TRBJ1-1 | - | TRBV27 | TGTGCCAGCAGTCATACAGGGATTTTGGGAACTGAAGCTTTCTTT | CASSHTGILGTEAFF
- | TRBJ2-6 | - | TRBV14 | TGTGCCAGCAGCCAAGATTTAGGGGCTGGGGCCAACGTCCTGACTTTC | CASSQDLGAGANVLTF
- | TRBJ1-5 | TRBD1 | TRBV15 | TGTGCCACCAGCAGAGACTCCGGGGGACAGGGGAAGGGCCAGCCCCAGCATTTT | CATSRDSGGQGKGQPQHF
- | TRBJ2-4 | - | TRBV23-1 | TGCGCCAGCAGTCAAACGACCGGAACCCCTAGCCTAGCCAAAAACATTCAGTACTTC | CASSQTTGTPSLAKNIQYF
- | TRBJ2-2 | - | TRBV25-1 | TGTGCCAGCAGTGTTGACAGGTTGATCACCGGGGAGCTGTTTTTT | CASSVDRLITGELFF
- | TRBJ2-1 | - | TRBV6-2/TRBV6-3 | TGTGCCAGCACCCCAAGCGGATCGGGCCCTTACAATGAGCAGTTCTTC | CASTPSGSGPYNEQFF
once | TRBJ2-5 | - | TRBV7-9 | TGTGCCAGCAGCTTAGCGACAGGGGAGGGGACCCAGTACTTC | CASSLATGEGTQYF
- | TRBJ2-1 | TRBD2 | TRBV10-3 | TGTGCCATCAGTTCTGGAGCGGGAGGGATTAACAATGAGCAGTTCTTC | CAISSGAGGINNEQFF
- | TRBJ1-1 | - | TRBV11-2 | TGTGCCAGCAGCTTAATCCTGGGGAGCACTGAAGCTTTCTTT | CASSLILGSTEAFF
- | TRBJ2-5 | TRBD1 | TRBV27 | TGTGCCAGCAGTCGACAGGGCGTAGAGACCCAGTACTTC | CASSRQGVETQYF
- | TRBJ2-7 | - | TRBV28 | TGTGCCAGCAGTGCGAGGACCTACGAGCAGTACTTC | CASSARTYEQYF
- | TRBJ2-3 | TRBD1 | TRBV24-1 | TGTGCCACCAGTGACCAAAGACAGGGGTGGACAGATACGCAGTATTTT | CATSDQRQGWTDTQYF
- | TRBJ2-7 | - | TRBV7-2 | TGTGCCAGCACCCATGGCGCGGGTGGAAGGGTATACGAGCAGTACTTC | CASTHGAGGRVYEQYF
- | TRBJ1-4 | - | TRBV6-5 | TGTGCCAGCAGTCCCCCCTCCCGGGGAGAGCTGTTTTTT | CASSPPSRGELFF
- | TRBJ2-2 | - | TRBV10-1 | TGCGCCAGCAGTGGGGGCCGCATTGGGGAGCTGTTTTTT | CASSGGRIGELFF
- | TRBJ1-1 | - | TRBV3-1/TRBV3-2 | TGTGCCAGCAGCCAAGATCTCAGCACGGAGACTGAAGCTTTCTTT | CASSQDLSTETEAFF
- | TRBJ2-2 | - | TRBV19 | TGTGCCAGTAGTCCCGCCGGGGAGCTGTTTTTT | CASSPAGELFF
- | TRBJ2-7 | - | TRBV9 | TGTGCCAGCAGCGTAGAAGGCGGGACGGCCCTTGGTGAGCAGTACTTC | CASSVEGGTALGEQYF
few | TRBJ2-2 | - | TRBV12-3/TRBV12-4 | TGTGCCAGCACCGGGTACACCGGGGAGCTGTTTTTT | CASTGYTGELFF
- | TRBJ1-1 | TRBD1 | TRBV30 | TGTGCCTGGAGTAGACAGGGGACTGAAGCTTTCTTT | CAWSRQGTEAFF
- | TRBJ2-5 | TRBD2 | TRBV4-1 | TGCGCCAGCAGCCAAGATCTAAGGAGGGCTAGCGGACTTCAAGAGACCCAGTACTTC | CASSQDLRRASGLQETQYF
- | TRBJ2-5 | TRBD2 | TRBV7-2 | TGTGCCAGCAGCTTGGCGACAGCGGGACTTTATCTCCAAGAGACCCAGTACTTC | CASSLATAGLYLQETQYF